These T cell receptor beta chains were read from a single sample in a study of blood T cell repertoires in COVID-19. Sequencing was performed with immunoSEQ multiplex PCR; in TCRdb, only in-frame clones are kept and a portion is missing. The table has about 170,000 clones, around 84% seen once. Sequencing input: peripheral blood. Source of these receptors: a woman between 65 and 79 years old with COVID-19, enrolled during active disease. CDR3s include the opening cysteine and the closing phenylalanine or tryptophan. The D gene is left open where the match is weak. The size entry is marked missing in some rows and otherwise reads once, few, many or a size class.

clone_size,v_call,d_call,j_call,cdr3_aa,cdr3_nt
once,TRBV6-5,.,TRBJ2-1,CASSYPQGNEQFF,TGTGCCAGCAGTTACCCCCAGGGCAATGAGCAGTTCTTC
.,TRBV30,.,TRBJ1-2,CAGRGRGAGGYTF,TGTGCCGGGCGGGGGCGGGGGGCGGGGGGCTACACCTTC
.,TRBV5-1,TRBD1,TRBJ1-4,CASSGGTAHNEKLFF,TGCGCCAGCAGCGGAGGGACAGCTCATAATGAAAAACTGTTTTTT
.,TRBV2,TRBD2,TRBJ2-1,CASCPAGVSSEQFF,TGTGCCAGCTGTCCAGCGGGAGTTTCCTCTGAGCAGTTCTTC
.,TRBV11-2,.,TRBJ1-1,CASSLGQNTEAFF,TGTGCCAGCAGCTTAGGACAGAACACTGAAGCTTTCTTT
.,TRBV7-8,.,TRBJ1-2,CASSLWFGGANYGYTF,TGTGCCAGCAGCTTATGGTTTGGAGGGGCGAACTATGGCTACACCTTC
.,TRBV24-1,.,TRBJ1-5,CATSEGRPNQPQHF,TGTGCCACCAGTGAGGGCAGACCTAATCAGCCCCAGCATTTT
.,TRBV15,.,TRBJ1-4,CATSRDREVEKLFF,TGTGCCACCAGCAGAGACAGGGAGGTTGAAAAACTGTTTTTT
.,TRBV5-1,.,TRBJ1-4,CASNPGNNEKLFF,TGCGCCAGCAATCCAGGGAATAATGAAAAACTGTTTTTT
.,TRBV5-8,TRBD1,TRBJ1-6,CASSSGQARALHF,TGTGCCAGCAGTTCGGGACAGGCGAGGGCCCTCCACTTT
.,TRBV18,.,TRBJ2-2,CASSPDQGGVTGELFF,TGTGCCAGCTCACCGGATCAAGGAGGAGTAACCGGGGAGCTGTTTTTT
.,TRBV24-1,TRBD1,TRBJ2-2,CATSDYGTGANTGELFF,TGTGCCACCAGTGATTATGGGACAGGAGCCAACACCGGGGAGCTGTTTTTT
once,TRBV5-4,TRBD2,TRBJ2-3,CASSPWGAGSTDTQYF,TGTGCCAGCAGCCCGTGGGGAGCGGGGTCCACAGATACGCAGTATTTT
.,TRBV18,.,TRBJ2-3,CASSPRGASTDTQYF,TGTGCCAGCTCACCCCGCGGGGCTAGCACAGATACGCAGTATTTT
once,TRBV14,TRBD1,TRBJ2-1,CASSQGLQGARFF,TGTGCCAGCAGCCAAGGGCTACAGGGGGCTCGGTTCTTC
.,TRBV5-6,.,TRBJ2-3,CASSFYGGTDTQYF,TGTGCCAGCAGCTTTTACGGAGGAACAGATACGCAGTATTTT